These T cell receptor beta chains were read from a single sample in a study of post-analysis software for immune sequencing data. TCRdb re-called the PCR reads through MiXCR, storing one row per CDR3 protein. Of 650,000 to 850,000 distinct CDR3 sequences detected, roughly half appear once; the ten largest clones hold approximately 4.5%. The source material was blood. These receptors all stem from a girl aged 10-17 years with multiple sclerosis. Both conserved end residues are part of each CDR3. A D gene is named only where the DNA matches it firmly. A row's size may be missing; if present it is once, few, many or a size class.

-,TRBD2,TRBJ2-7,TRBV5-1,TGCGCCAGCAGCTCAGCGGGGGGCGCCTACGAGCAGTACTTC,CASSSAGGAYEQYF
once,TRBD2,TRBJ2-7,TRBV7-9,TGTGCCAGCAGCTCGGAGCGGGGCAGGGAGCAGTACTTC,CASSSERGREQYF
-,-,TRBJ2-3,TRBV15,TGTGCCACCAGCAGAGATCTTGAGGCAGATACGCAGTATTTT,CATSRDLEADTQYF
-,-,TRBJ2-6,TRBV3-1,TGTGCCAGCCACCGAACCTTTTCCCTGGGGGCCAACGTCCTGACTTTC,CASHRTFSLGANVLTF
-,TRBD2,TRBJ2-7,TRBV12-3/TRBV12-4,TGTGCCAGCAGAAAACTAGCGGGAGTAGATCACGAGCAGTACTTC,CASRKLAGVDHEQYF
-,-,TRBJ2-7,TRBV10-3,TGTGCCATCAGTCCTGGGAGGGACAGATCCTACGAGCAGTACTTC,CAISPGRDRSYEQYF
-,TRBD2,TRBJ2-7,TRBV4-1,TGCGCCAGCAGCCAACTAGCGGGCGGGAACCCAACCTACGAGCAGTACTTC,CASSQLAGGNPTYEQYF
-,TRBD1,TRBJ2-1,TRBV18,TGTGCCAGCTCATCCGGGACAGGGAGCAATGAGCAGTTCTTC,CASSSGTGSNEQFF
-,TRBD1,TRBJ1-1,TRBV7-9,TGTGCCAGCAGCCTTCGTACCCGCGACAGGGGCCTAAGAGCTTTCTTT,CASSLRTRDRGLRAFF
-,-,TRBJ1-4,TRBV18,TGTGCCAGCTCACCCGTGAGTCGGGGGCGCTTTGAAAAACTGTTTTTT,CASSPVSRGRFEKLFF
-,-,TRBJ2-1,TRBV20-1,TGCAGTGCTTGGAGGGAATTCTCCTACAATGAGCAGTTCTTC,CSAWREFSYNEQFF
-,TRBD2,TRBJ2-1,TRBV7-2,TGTGCCAGCAGCTTACGGTGGGGGGGCTCCTACAATGAGCAGTTCTTC,CASSLRWGGSYNEQFF
-,-,TRBJ2-1,TRBV6-5,TGTGCCAGCAGTTACTCACTTTCCGGGATGGGTAGGGATGAGCAGTTCTTC,CASSYSLSGMGRDEQFF
few,TRBD2,TRBJ2-7,TRBV6-6,TGTGCCAGCAGTCCCAGGGGCCGAGCGGGAGGAACCGAGCAGTACTTC,CASSPRGRAGGTEQYF
few,-,TRBJ2-1,TRBV20-1,TGCAGTGCTAGAGATCCTAGGGGCCGATACAATGAGCAGTTCTTC,CSARDPRGRYNEQFF
-,-,TRBJ2-7,TRBV6-1,TGTGCCAGCAGTCCCCAGGACGGCTCCTACGAGCAGTACTTC,CASSPQDGSYEQYF